This record looks at one T cell receptor (beta chain) sequence and its context. This sample was taken from a study of blood T cell repertoires in COVID-19. Study in general: Acute-phase and convalescent COVID-19 samples originated in the United States, Italy and Spain. Nucleic acid was either cDNA or gDNA, and it came from T cells, B-cell-depleted T cells, or PBMCs.

Original processing notes: Estimation of nucleated cell counts was performed using reference gene primer amplification. Assay: immunoSEQ multiplex PCR; the TCRdb copy retains only in-frame clones and omits some. Clone size and the V and J calls come from that table; the DNA yielded D and trimming. The repertoire has some 200,000 clones, roughly 84% of them found once; the top ten carry under 15%. Trimming removed 0 bases from V and 1 base from J; junction bases left unmatched: 1. The CDR3 has 15 amino acids. Germline V gene lookup returns CDR1 SGDLS and CDR2 YYNGEE. Material for sequencing was peripheral blood. J is TRBJ1-1 and V is TRBV9; TRBD1 aligns across 9 bases. This TCR came from a human donor in a cohort sampled during active COVID-19. The CDR3 DNA reads TGTGCCAGCAGCGTAGTGGGACAGGGGAACACTGAAGCTTTCTTT. It is translated as CASSVVGQGNTEAFF.